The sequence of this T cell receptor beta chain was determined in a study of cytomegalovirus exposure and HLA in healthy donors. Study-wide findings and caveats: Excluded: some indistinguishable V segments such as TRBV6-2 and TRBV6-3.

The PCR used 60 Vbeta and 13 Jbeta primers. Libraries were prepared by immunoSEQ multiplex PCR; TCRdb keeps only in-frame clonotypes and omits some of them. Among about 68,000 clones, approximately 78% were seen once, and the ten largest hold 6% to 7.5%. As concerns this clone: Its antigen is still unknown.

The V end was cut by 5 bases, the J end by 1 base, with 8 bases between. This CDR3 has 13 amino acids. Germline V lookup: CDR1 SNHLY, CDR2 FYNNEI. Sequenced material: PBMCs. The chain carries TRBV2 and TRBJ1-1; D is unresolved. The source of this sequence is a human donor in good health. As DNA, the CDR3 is TGTGCCAGCAGTATTAAATGGAACACTGAAGCTTTCTTT. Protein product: CASSIKWNTEAFF. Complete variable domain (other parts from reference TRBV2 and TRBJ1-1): EPEVTQTPSHQVTQMGQEVILRCVPISNHLYFYWYRQILGQKVEFLVSFYNNEISEKSEIFDDQFSVERPDGSNFTLKIRSTKLEDSAMYFCASSIKWNTEAFFGQGTRLTVV.